This is a list of T cell receptor beta chains from one sample in a study of cytomegalovirus exposure and HLA in healthy donors. This table comes from immunoSEQ multiplex PCR, and its TCRdb copy is limited to in-frame clones, with some not included. This table has about 97,000 clones, 81% appearing once. What was sequenced was PBMCs. These receptors all stem from a man aged 35-49 years in good health and CMV-seropositive. The CDR3 runs from the conserved cysteine through the conserved F or W. D genes are given only for firm matches. Size is omitted from some rows. Given values are once, few, many or a class for expanded clones.

TRBJ2-2,TRBV5-1,.,TRBD2,CASSSSGGTGELFF,TGCGCCAGCAGCAGCTCCGGGGGGACCGGGGAGCTGTTTTTT
TRBJ1-1,TRBV28,.,TRBD1,CASSLGGGPTEAFF,TGTGCCAGCAGTTTAGGAGGGGGCCCCACTGAAGCTTTCTTT
TRBJ2-2,TRBV29-1,.,.,CSVGSTGELFF,TGCAGCGTCGGGAGTACCGGGGAGCTGTTTTTT
TRBJ1-1,TRBV6-1,.,.,CASSDGRYTEAFF,TGTGCCAGCAGTGATGGGCGCTACACTGAAGCTTTCTTT
TRBJ2-7,TRBV5-8,.,.,CASSFGQTPYEQYF,TGTGCCAGCAGCTTCGGACAGACCCCCTACGAGCAGTACTTC
TRBJ1-2,TRBV27,.,TRBD1,CASNPGQGASNYGYTF,TGTGCCAGCAATCCGGGACAGGGGGCTTCTAACTATGGCTACACCTTC
TRBJ2-1,TRBV7-6,.,.,CASSLGGDEQFF,TGTGCCAGCAGCTTAGGAGGAGATGAGCAGTTCTTC
TRBJ2-7,TRBV2,.,TRBD1,CASSHGQGYYEQYF,TGTGCCAGCAGTCACGGACAGGGATACTACGAGCAGTACTTC
TRBJ1-2,TRBV5-4,.,.,CASSLGGGPNYGYTF,TGTGCCAGCAGCTTGGGGGGGGGCCCTAACTATGGCTACACCTTC
TRBJ2-7,TRBV7-2,few,TRBD2,CASSLSSGGSYEQYF,TGTGCCAGCAGCTTGAGTAGCGGGGGGTCCTACGAGCAGTACTTC
TRBJ1-6,TRBV7-2,.,.,CASSLSHDYNSPLHF,TGTGCCAGCAGCTTATCACACGACTATAATTCACCCCTCCACTTT
TRBJ2-5,TRBV7-9,.,.,CASTSDGFLETQYF,TGTGCCAGCACCTCAGACGGGTTTCTGGAGACCCAGTACTTC
TRBJ2-1,TRBV27,.,TRBD2,CASSLFSSGSSYNEQLF,TGTGCCAGCAGTTTATTCTCTAGCGGGAGTTCCTACAATGAGCAGCTCTTC
TRBJ1-4,TRBV18,.,.,CASSLTVSTNEKLFF,TGTGCCAGCTCACTCACAGTTTCAACTAATGAAAAACTGTTTTTT
TRBJ2-3,TRBV5-1,once,TRBD2,CASSYDLSSGGTDTQYF,TGCGCCAGCAGCTATGATTTGTCTAGCGGGGGCACAGATACGCAGTATTTT
TRBJ1-2,TRBV7-9,.,.,CASSFARTVGYTF,TGTGCCAGCAGCTTCGCTCGGACAGTCGGCTACACCTTC
TRBJ1-5,TRBV19,.,.,CASSEGSQPQHF,TGTGCCAGTAGTGAAGGGAGTCAGCCCCAGCATTTT